The 13 T cell receptor beta chains listed next were all sequenced from one sample in a study of blood T cell repertoires in COVID-19. Only in-frame clones appear in the TCRdb table, and some are missing; sequencing was by immunoSEQ multiplex PCR. Of about 130,000 clones in the sample, approximately 85% are singletons; the top ten hold under 3.5%. Source material: peripheral blood. The receptors were sampled from a woman of 80 years or more with COVID-19, enrolled during active disease.

A word on this clone: The sample carries other DNA sequences with the same CDR3. The V and J genes are TRBV5-1 and TRBJ2-3, with D perhaps TRBD2 (5 bases). The length of the CDR3 is 13 residues. CDR1 SGHRS and CDR2 YFSETQ come from the germline V gene. V was clipped by 2 bases and J by 1 base, with 5 bases between them. CDR3 nucleotide sequence: TGCGCCAGCAGCTTAGCGGGCACAGATACGCAGTATTTT. Amino acid sequence: CASSLAGTDTQYF.

The chain joins TRBV24-1 to TRBJ2-1; D possibly corresponds to TRBD2 (5 bases). The CDR3 consists of 14 residues. Germline assignment: CDR1 KGHDR and CDR2 SFDVKD. Trimming removed 3 bases at V and 2 bases at J, with 7 bases between. The chain's CDR3 is CATSDRGTYNEQFF. CDR3 in DNA: TGTGCCACCAGTGATCGGGGAACCTACAATGAGCAGTTCTTC.

The chain links TRBV4-2 to TRBJ1-2, with D possibly matching TRBD1 (5 bases). V lost 0 bases to trimming and J lost 5 bases, with 16 bases between them. Germline loops: CDR1 LGHNA, CDR2 YNFKEQ. This CDR3 comprises 16 residues. CDR3 amino acids: CASSQDLSGAGYGYTF. The DNA of the CDR3 is TGTGCCAGCAGCCAAGATTTGAGTGGGGCTGGATATGGCTACACCTTC.

The J gene is TRBJ2-7, the V gene TRBV7-2; 7 nucleotides agree with TRBD2. Germline V gives CDR1 SGHTA, CDR2 FQGNSA. The CDR3 totals 14 residues. V shed 5 bases, J shed 6 bases, and the junction held 10 bases outside the gene matches. The CDR3 bases are TGTGCCAGCAGCGGACAAGCGGGACCTCTCGAGCAGTACTTC. It encodes CASSGQAGPLEQYF.

This clone was detected a few times. The rearrangement links TRBV6-5 to TRBJ2-3; TRBD2 agrees at 10 bases. CDR3 size: 12 residues. Germline CDR1 and CDR2: MNHEY and SVGAGI. Trimming at V came to 9 bases and at J to 7 bases, leaving 4 bases not matched to a gene. The CDR3 loop reads CASSGRTNTQYF. The CDR3 nucleotides are TGTGCCAGTAGCGGGAGGACTAATACGCAGTATTTT.

This chain connects TRBV7-6 to TRBJ2-7; 10 nucleotides match TRBD1. The CDR3 covers 13 residues. With V trimmed by 7 bases and J by 4 bases, 4 bases remained unmatched. Germline assignment: CDR1 SGHVS and CDR2 FNYEAQ. Here the CDR3 reads CASNLGQGYEQYF. In nucleotides, the CDR3 is TGTGCCAGCAACTTGGGACAGGGGTACGAGCAGTACTTC.

The gene calls are TRBV6-6 and TRBJ1-4; no clear D gene. V dropped 7 bases and J dropped 13 bases, with 16 bases sitting between them. CDR1 is MNHNY and CDR2 is SVGAGI in the germline V gene (reference sequence). This CDR3 spans 12 amino acids. This chain's CDR3 is CASTTDENRLFF. In DNA form, the CDR3 reads TGTGCCAGCACAACAGACGAAAATCGACTGTTTTTT.

The V call is TRBV28, the J call TRBJ2-7; the match to TRBD1 covers 12 bases. The CDR3 contains 12 residues. Germline lookup yields CDR1 MDHEN and CDR2 SYDVKM. The DNA of the CDR3 is TGTGCAGGGGGACAGGGGGCGAGGGAGCAGTACTTC. Its protein product is CAGGQGAREQYF.

DNA for the CDR3: TGTGCCAGCAGTTTAGTAGGGGCCTACGAGCAGTACTTC. It specifies CASSLVGAYEQYF. The V gene is TRBV12-3 or TRBV12-4, the J gene TRBJ2-7; perhaps TRBD1 as D (5 bases). CDR3 length equals 13 residues. The V and J ends lost 1 base and 2 bases respectively, with 6 bases between them.

Here the CDR3 reads CASSLETGKNQPQHF. The CDR3 DNA reads as TGTGCCAGCAGTTTGGAAACAGGCAAGAATCAGCCCCAGCATTTT. The gene calls are TRBV28 and TRBJ1-5; D perhaps matches TRBD1 (5 bases). CDR1 is MDHEN, CDR2 SYDVKM, per germline. V was cut by 3 bases and J by 4 bases, with 13 bases left in between. The CDR3 runs to 15 residues.

In its sample, this clone was seen once. The chain has TRBV14 and TRBJ1-1, with D hard to call. With 0 bases removed from V and 10 bases from J, the gap between germline ends came to 9 bases. The CDR3 runs to 12 residues. Germline CDR1 reads SGHDN; CDR2 reads FVKESK. The DNA for the CDR3 is TGTGCCAGCAGCCAAGAGGTAGGGAGAGCTTTCTTT. This codes for CASSQEVGRAFF.

The J gene is TRBJ2-3, the V gene TRBV11-1; 7 bases line up with TRBD1. From germline, CDR1 is SGHAT and CDR2 FQDESV (reference sequence). V was clipped by 1 base and J by 6 bases; unmatched bases: 10. The CDR3 length is 16 residues. CDR3 sequence reads: CASSLGGGRFFDTQYF. Written as DNA, the CDR3 is TGTGCCAGCAGCTTAGGAGGGGGCCGCTTCTTCGATACGCAGTATTTT.

This chain links TRBV7-3 with TRBJ2-3; possible D gene TRBD2, 5 bases. The CDR3 is 13 residues long. Deletions cut 5 bases from V and 1 base from J, with 7 bases between. Germline CDR1 and CDR2: SGHTA and FQGTGA. The CDR3 region is CASSSGGTDTQYF. In nucleotides, the CDR3 is TGTGCCAGCAGCAGCGGAGGCACAGATACGCAGTATTTT.